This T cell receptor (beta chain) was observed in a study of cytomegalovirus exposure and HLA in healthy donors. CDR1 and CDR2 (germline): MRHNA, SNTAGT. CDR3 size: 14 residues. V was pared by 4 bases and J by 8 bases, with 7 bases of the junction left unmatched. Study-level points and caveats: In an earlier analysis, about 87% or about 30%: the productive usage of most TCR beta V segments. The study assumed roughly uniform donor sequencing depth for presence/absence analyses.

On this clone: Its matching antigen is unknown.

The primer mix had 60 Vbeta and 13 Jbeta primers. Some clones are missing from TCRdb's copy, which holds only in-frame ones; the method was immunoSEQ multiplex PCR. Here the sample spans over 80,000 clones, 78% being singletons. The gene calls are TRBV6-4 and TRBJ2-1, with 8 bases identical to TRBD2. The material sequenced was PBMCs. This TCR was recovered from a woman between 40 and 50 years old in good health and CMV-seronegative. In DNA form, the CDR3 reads TGTGCCAGCAGTGCCGGGGGGGGTACTGATGAGCAGTTCTTC. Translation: CASSAGGGTDEQFF.